The next 7 T cell receptor beta chains were all read from a single sample in a study of blood T cells in healthy people across ages. Next came a second PCR, run for about 6 to 11 cycles, which used a sample-barcoded 5' primer along with a J-beta primer mix. One entry per CDR3 protein results from TCRdb running MiXCR on the 5' RACE reads. The sample has about 1,400,000 distinct CDR3 sequences; 42% are singletons. Sequencing input: blood. The source is a woman aged 18-35 years in good health.

The sample holds a few counts of this clonotype. V is TRBV20-1 and J is TRBJ2-5, with 11 bases aligning to TRBD1. The CDR3 covers 14 residues. CDR1 is DFQATT and CDR2 is SNEGSKA in the germline V gene (reference sequence). The trim removed 4 bases at V and 4 bases at J, leaving 5 bases unmatched. CDR3 sequence (DNA): TGCAGTGCTATGCCGGGACAGGGGGGAGAGACCCAGTACTTC. This sequence encodes CSAMPGQGGETQYF.

The chain carries TRBV20-1 and TRBJ2-5, with TRBD1 identical over 7 bases. The CDR3 length is 15 residues. The trim removed 6 bases at V and 5 bases at J, leaving 15 bases unmatched. CDR1 is DFQATT and CDR2 is SNEGSKA in the germline V gene (reference sequence). CDR3 in amino acids: CSAQKADRVEETQYF. DNA of the CDR3: TGCAGTGCCCAAAAAGCAGACAGGGTTGAGGAGACCCAGTACTTC.

The V gene is TRBV6-5, the J gene TRBJ2-1; 8 nucleotides line up with TRBD2. Per germline, CDR1 MNHEY and CDR2 SVGAGI. Losses at the gene ends were 5 bases for V and 8 bases for J; bases not matched to a gene: 14. The CDR3 sequence is 16 residues long. The CDR3 loop is CASSTLAGRGGDEQFF. CDR3 nucleotides: TGTGCCAGCAGTACCTTAGCGGGAAGGGGTGGCGATGAGCAGTTCTTC.

This clonotype was counted only a few times. This chain connects TRBV7-2 to TRBJ2-7, with D perhaps matching TRBD2 (6 bases). The germline gives CDR1 SGHTA, CDR2 FQGNSA. Trimming left V 5 bases short and J 4 bases short, with 12 bases between. The CDR3 covers 13 residues. The CDR3 coding sequence is TGTGCCAGCAGCGGGCGCCGGGAGTACGAGCAGTACTTC. Its protein product is CASSGRREYEQYF.

This clonotype occurred a few times. The chain joins TRBV2 to TRBJ2-7, with D perhaps TRBD1 (6 bases). The DNA matches TRBJ2-4 better at its end, which makes the J call doubtful. This CDR3 region has 14 residues. Germline CDR1 SNHLY, CDR2 FYNNEI. The CDR3, as DNA: TGTGCCAGCAGTCTAAGACGGACAGACAACATTCAGTACTTC. Translated: CASSLRRTDNIQYF.

The CDR3 DNA is TGCGCCAGCAGCTTGGTGCCGGGTGATGGCTACACCTTC. Translation gives CASSLVPGDGYTF. The chain joins TRBV5-1 to TRBJ1-2; D not resolved. The V end lost 0 bases, the J end lost 6 bases, and 9 bases lay between the germline ends. This CDR3 comprises 13 residues. Looked up from germline, CDR1 is SGHRS and CDR2 is YFSETQ.

The rearrangement joins TRBV28 to TRBJ1-2; TRBD1 might be the D (6 bases). CDR1 is MDHEN, CDR2 SYDVKM, per germline. This CDR3 region has 15 residues. V was shortened by 4 bases and J by 2 bases, with 14 bases between the two germline ends. DNA of the CDR3: TGTGCCAGCAGTTCCTCCCGGGACATCAACTATGGCTACACCTTC. Residues: CASSSSRDINYGYTF.